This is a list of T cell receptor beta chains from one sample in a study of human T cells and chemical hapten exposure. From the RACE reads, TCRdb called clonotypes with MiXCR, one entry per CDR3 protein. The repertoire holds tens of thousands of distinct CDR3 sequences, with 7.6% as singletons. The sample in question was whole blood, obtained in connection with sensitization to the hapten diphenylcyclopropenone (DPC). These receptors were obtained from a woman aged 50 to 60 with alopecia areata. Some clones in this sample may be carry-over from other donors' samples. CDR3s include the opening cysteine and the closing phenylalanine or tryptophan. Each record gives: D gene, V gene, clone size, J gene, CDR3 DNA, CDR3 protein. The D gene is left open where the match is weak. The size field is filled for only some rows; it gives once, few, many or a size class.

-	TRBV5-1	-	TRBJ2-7	TGCGCCAGCAGCTTCGGAGGGGAGCGACTGAAAATTTACGAGCAGTACTTC	CASSFGGERLKIYEQYF
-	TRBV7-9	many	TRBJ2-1	TGTGCCAGCAGCTTAGGCGGGCCGAGCTCCTACAATGAGCAGTTCTTC	CASSLGGPSSYNEQFF
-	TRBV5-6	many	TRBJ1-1	TGTGCCAGCAGCTTACAAAGTGAAGCTTTCTTT	CASSLQSEAFF
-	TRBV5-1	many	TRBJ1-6	TGCGCCAGCGGGGACGGAGGAACTTCACCCCTCCACTTT	CASGDGGTSPLHF
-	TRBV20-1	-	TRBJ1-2	TGCAGTGCTAGAGATTCCGAGACTGACCGATTTAACTATGGCTACACCTTC	CSARDSETDRFNYGYTF
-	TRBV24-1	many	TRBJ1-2	TGTGCCACCAGTGATACTGCCAGTCGGGGCTACACCTTC	CATSDTASRGYTF
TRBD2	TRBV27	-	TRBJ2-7	TGTGCCAGTAGTTTTACTAGCGGGAGGGTCTACGAGCAGTACTTC	CASSFTSGRVYEQYF
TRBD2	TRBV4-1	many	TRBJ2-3	TGCGCCAGCAGCCGGGACTACAGCACAGATACGCAGTATTTT	CASSRDYSTDTQYF
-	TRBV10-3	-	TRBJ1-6	TGTGCCATCAGTGTGGACTGGTCGAATTCACCCCTCCACTTT	CAISVDWSNSPLHF
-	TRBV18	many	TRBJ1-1	TGTGCCAGCTCACCTACAGGGAAAAACACTGAAGCTTTCTTT	CASSPTGKNTEAFF
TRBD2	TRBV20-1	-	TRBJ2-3	TGCAGTGCTACCGGGACTAGCGGGACAGATACGCAGTATTTT	CSATGTSGTDTQYF
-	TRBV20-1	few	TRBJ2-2	TGCAGTGCCTGGGACGGAAGAACCACCGGGGAGCTGTTTTTT	CSAWDGRTTGELFF
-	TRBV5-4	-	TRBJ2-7	TGTGCCAGCAGCTTGGTTGGCAGACCCTACGAGCAGTACTTC	CASSLVGRPYEQYF
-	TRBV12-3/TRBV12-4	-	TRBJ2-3	TGTGCCACCGCCCCTCCAGATACGCAGTATTTT	CATAPPDTQYF
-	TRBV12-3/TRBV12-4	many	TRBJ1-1	TGTGCCAGCAGCATGGGGGTTAACACTGAAGCTTTCTTT	CASSMGVNTEAFF
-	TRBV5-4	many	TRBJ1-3	TGTGCCAGCAGCTTGATCGGCGGCGTCTCTGGAAACACCATATATTTT	CASSLIGGVSGNTIYF
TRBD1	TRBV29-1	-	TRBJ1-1	TGCAGCGTTCACAGGGGAGGGAACACTGAAGCTTTCTTT	CSVHRGGNTEAFF
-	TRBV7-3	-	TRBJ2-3	TGTGCCAGCAGACCGGTGGGGACAGATACGCAGTATTTT	CASRPVGTDTQYF
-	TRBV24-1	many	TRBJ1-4	TGTGCCACCAGTGGGAACGCTAATGAAAAACTGTTTTTT	CATSGNANEKLFF
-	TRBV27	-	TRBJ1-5	TGTGCCAGCAGTTGGGCAGAGGGTCAGCCCCAGCATTTT	CASSWAEGQPQHF
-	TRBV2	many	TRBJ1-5	TGTGCCAGCAGTGTCCGCCAGGTCAATCAGCCCCAGCATTTT	CASSVRQVNQPQHF
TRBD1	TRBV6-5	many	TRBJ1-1	TGTGCCAGCAGTTACCCACAGGGGGCCCATGGCACTGAAGCTTTCTTT	CASSYPQGAHGTEAFF
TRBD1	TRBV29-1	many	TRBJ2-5	TGCAGCGTAGGACAGGGCGGGGAGACCCAGTACTTC	CSVGQGGETQYF
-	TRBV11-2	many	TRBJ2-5	TGTGCCAGCAGCTTAGAGCCCCAAGAGACCCAGTACTTC	CASSLEPQETQYF
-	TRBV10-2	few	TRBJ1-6	TGCGCCAGCAGTGAGGAAGTAGCTGCTTCTTATAATTCACCCCTCCACTTT	CASSEEVAASYNSPLHF
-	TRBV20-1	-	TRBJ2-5	TGCAGTGGCTGGGGGACCCGAGGGGCCCAAGAGACCCAGTACTTC	CSGWGTRGAQETQYF
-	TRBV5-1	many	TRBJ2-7	TGCGCCAGCAGCCAGCAGGGGGGGGTCTCCCTAAGACCGCACGAGCAGTACTTC	CASSQQGGVSLRPHEQYF
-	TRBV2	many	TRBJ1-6	TGTGCCAGCAGTGAAGATCGCGATTCACCCCTCCACTTT	CASSEDRDSPLHF
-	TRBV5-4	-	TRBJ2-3	TGTGCCAGCAGCTTTGGAGGGGGGGCTAGCACAGATACGCAGTATTTT	CASSFGGGASTDTQYF
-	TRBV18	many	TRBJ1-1	TGTGCCAGCTCACCCCTCGGAGGGGGTGATGAAGCTTTCTTT	CASSPLGGGDEAFF
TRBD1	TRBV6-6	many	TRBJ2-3	TGTGCCAGCAGTTACTGGGACAGCGGAACGCAGTATTTT	CASSYWDSGTQYF
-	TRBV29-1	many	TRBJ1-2	TGCAGTGGGGCGATGGGGTCCTATGGCTACACCTTC	CSGAMGSYGYTF
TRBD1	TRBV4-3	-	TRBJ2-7	TGCGCCAGCAGCCAAGGACCCGGGACAGAGAACTACGAGCAGTACTTC	CASSQGPGTENYEQYF
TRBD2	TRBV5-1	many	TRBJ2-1	TGCGCCAGCAGCGCGGGACTAGCAAATGAGCAGTTCTTC	CASSAGLANEQFF
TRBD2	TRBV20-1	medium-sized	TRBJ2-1	TGCAGTGCTTTTCTAGCGGGATTCAATGAGCAGTTCTTC	CSAFLAGFNEQFF
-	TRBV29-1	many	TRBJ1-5	TGCAGCGTTAGAGGGGACAATCAGCCCCAGCATTTT	CSVRGDNQPQHF
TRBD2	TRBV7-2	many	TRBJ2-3	TGTGCCAGCAGCTTAGCGAAGGCGGGAGGAGCAGATACGCAGTATTTT	CASSLAKAGGADTQYF
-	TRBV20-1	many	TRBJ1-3	TGCAGTGCTCCTACAGGAAACACCATATATTTT	CSAPTGNTIYF
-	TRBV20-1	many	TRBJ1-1	TGCAGTGCTCTAGCCCCAAGAATGAACACTGAAGCTTTCTTT	CSALAPRMNTEAFF
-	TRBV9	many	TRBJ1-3	TGTGCCAGCAGCGTAGGTTCGACAGACTCTGGAAACACCATATATTTT	CASSVGSTDSGNTIYF
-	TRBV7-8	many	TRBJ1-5	TGTGCCAGCAGCTTAGAATTGGCGGGGAATAAGCCCCAGCATTTT	CASSLELAGNKPQHF